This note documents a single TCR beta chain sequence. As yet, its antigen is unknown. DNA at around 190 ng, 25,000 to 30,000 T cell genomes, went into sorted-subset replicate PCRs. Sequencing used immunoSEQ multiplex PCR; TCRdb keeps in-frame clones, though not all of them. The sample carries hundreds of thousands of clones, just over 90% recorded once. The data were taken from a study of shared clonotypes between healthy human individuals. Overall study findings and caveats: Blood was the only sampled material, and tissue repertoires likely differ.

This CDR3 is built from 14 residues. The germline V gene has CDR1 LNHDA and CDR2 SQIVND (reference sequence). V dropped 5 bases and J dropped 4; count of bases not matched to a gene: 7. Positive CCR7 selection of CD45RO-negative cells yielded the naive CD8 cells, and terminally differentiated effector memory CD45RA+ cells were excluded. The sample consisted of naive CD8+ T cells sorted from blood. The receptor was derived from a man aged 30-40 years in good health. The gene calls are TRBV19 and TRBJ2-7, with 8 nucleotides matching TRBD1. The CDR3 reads CASSPGGTGYEQYF. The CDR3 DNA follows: TGTGCCAGTAGTCCAGGGGGGACAGGTTACGAGCAGTACTTC.